These T cell receptor beta chains were read from a single sample in a study of cytomegalovirus exposure and HLA in healthy donors. Generated by immunoSEQ multiplex PCR, the TCRdb table keeps only in-frame clones and is missing some. The sample consists of tens of thousands of clones, just over 65% of them appearing once. Input material: PBMCs. All receptors come from a man aged 25 to 40 in good health and CMV-seronegative. Both conserved end residues are part of each CDR3. Each record gives: clone size, J gene, D gene, V gene, CDR3 DNA, CDR3 protein. The D gene is left open where the match is weak. Where a row states a size, it is once, few, many or the class of an expanded clone; other rows omit it.

.,TRBJ2-1,TRBD1,TRBV2,TGTGCCAGCCAAATCGGGACAGGGCGATACAATGAGCAGTTCTTC,CASQIGTGRYNEQFF
.,TRBJ2-3,TRBD2,TRBV12-5,TGTGCTAGTGGTTTGATCTTCTCGGGAGGGACAGATACGCAGTATTTT,CASGLIFSGGTDTQYF
.,TRBJ2-1,TRBD1,TRBV9,TGTGCCAGCAGCGCCATCACAGGGGTCCCCTACAATGAGCAGTTCTTC,CASSAITGVPYNEQFF
few,TRBJ1-4,.,TRBV6-5,TGTGCCAGCAGTGGACAGTCTAATGAAAAACTGTTTTTT,CASSGQSNEKLFF
.,TRBJ1-4,.,TRBV5-4,TGTGCCAGCACTGCGGGGGGGCGAGAAAAACTGTTTTTT,CASTAGGREKLFF
.,TRBJ1-1,.,TRBV5-4,TGTGCCAGCAGCCCGTATTACACTGAAGCTTTCTTT,CASSPYYTEAFF
.,TRBJ1-1,.,TRBV28,TGTGCCAGCAGTTTAATTCTGGGTTTGGGGGGGATGAACACTGAAGCTTTCTTT,CASSLILGLGGMNTEAFF
.,TRBJ1-5,.,TRBV6-6,TGTGCCAGCATGGGGGGGACGGTAGATCAGCCCCAGCATTTT,CASMGGTVDQPQHF
.,TRBJ2-3,.,TRBV18,TGTGCCAGCTCACCACTCGCACAGTCTAAGCCCAGGGATACGCAGTATTTT,CASSPLAQSKPRDTQYF
.,TRBJ2-5,TRBD2,TRBV27,TGTGCGTCGGCTAGGGAGGGAGAGACCCAGTACTTC,CASAREGETQYF
.,TRBJ1-1,TRBD1,TRBV2,TGTGCCAGCAGCCGGGACAGGGGTTCCACTGAAGCTTTCTTT,CASSRDRGSTEAFF
.,TRBJ2-7,TRBD2,TRBV29-1,TGCAGCGTTGGGCCTAGCGGGAGCTACGAGCAGTACTTC,CSVGPSGSYEQYF
.,TRBJ2-3,TRBD2,TRBV4-1,TGCGCCAGCAGCCAAGCTCCCCATGGCGGGACTAGCGGGGAACGGACAGATACGCAGTATTTT,CASSQAPHGGTSGERTDTQYF
once,TRBJ1-1,.,TRBV29-1,TGCAGCGTTGAAGAGGGCGAAATCACTGAAGCTTTCTTT,CSVEEGEITEAFF
once,TRBJ2-1,TRBD2,TRBV30,TGTGCCTGGACCAACCCAGGTGATAGCGGGACCAATGAGCAGTTCTTC,CAWTNPGDSGTNEQFF
.,TRBJ2-2,.,TRBV9,TGTGCCAGCAGCGTATTGGGGGGTACTCCCACCGGGGAGCTGTTTTTT,CASSVLGGTPTGELFF
.,TRBJ2-6,.,TRBV7-9,TGTGCCAGCAGCTCCCTTAACTCTGGGGCCAACGTCCTGACTTTC,CASSSLNSGANVLTF
.,TRBJ2-3,.,TRBV30,TGTGCCTGGGGATTTTCTTCGGGGATTGATCCAAATACGCAGTATTTT,CAWGFSSGIDPNTQYF
once,TRBJ2-7,.,TRBV7-2,TGTGCCAGCAGCTTTTCGACAGGATCCTACGAGCAGTACTTC,CASSFSTGSYEQYF
few,TRBJ1-5,.,TRBV7-2,TGTGCCAGCAGCCGGCGGCAGGGCGGGGGCCAGCCCCAGCATTTT,CASSRRQGGGQPQHF
.,TRBJ2-3,.,TRBV7-2,TGTGCCAGCAGCTTAGCAGGAGGTCCCCCTTCCGCAGATACGCAGTATTTT,CASSLAGGPPSADTQYF
.,TRBJ1-5,TRBD1,TRBV7-8,TGTGCCAGCAGCGCAGGGACAGGGATTCAGCCCCAGCATTTT,CASSAGTGIQPQHF
.,TRBJ2-4,.,TRBV25-1,TGTGCCAGCAGTGTGTCAGGGCCTGCCAAAAACATTCAGTACTTC,CASSVSGPAKNIQYF
once,TRBJ1-1,.,TRBV6-5,TGTGCCAGCAGTTACGGGAGGTGGTCGCCTGAAGCTTTCTTT,CASSYGRWSPEAFF
.,TRBJ2-3,.,TRBV7-9,TGTGCCAGCAGCTCCACAGACCGACCCGATAGCACAGATACGCAGTATTTT,CASSSTDRPDSTDTQYF
few,TRBJ1-1,.,TRBV4-2,TGTGCCAGCAGCCAAGAAGCGGGGGCTAACACTGAAGCTTTCTTT,CASSQEAGANTEAFF
.,TRBJ2-1,TRBD2,TRBV30,TGTGCCTGGAGTGTAGGAGCGGGAGATCCCTCCTACAATGAGCAGTTCTTC,CAWSVGAGDPSYNEQFF
.,TRBJ2-7,TRBD1,TRBV18,TGTGCCAGCTCTCCTCGGGACAGGGCCTCCGAGCAGTACTTC,CASSPRDRASEQYF
.,TRBJ2-1,TRBD1,TRBV7-6,TGTGCCAGCAGCTCGTGGACAGGGAACTACAATGAGCAGTTCTTC,CASSSWTGNYNEQFF
once,TRBJ2-7,.,TRBV2,TGTGCCAGCAGTGATGAGTTAGCCTACGAGCAGTACTTC,CASSDELAYEQYF
.,TRBJ1-1,.,TRBV9,TGTGCCAGCAGCGTAGGCGGGGGTGGAAGCACTGAAGCTTTCTTT,CASSVGGGGSTEAFF
few,TRBJ2-7,.,TRBV6-5,TGTGCCAGCAGTTCCCGAGTCGGGAGCTCCTACGAGCAGTACTTC,CASSSRVGSSYEQYF
.,TRBJ1-1,.,TRBV27,TGTGCCAGCAGTTTCTCGGGGAACACTGAAGCTTTCTTT,CASSFSGNTEAFF
few,TRBJ1-1,TRBD1,TRBV25-1,TGTGCCAGCAGTGAAGGGGCAGGGGGTGGCACTGAAGCTTTCTTT,CASSEGAGGGTEAFF
few,TRBJ2-3,TRBD1,TRBV2,TGTGCCAGCAGAGGACAGGGGAGCAAATCAGATACGCAGTATTTT,CASRGQGSKSDTQYF
.,TRBJ2-7,.,TRBV4-3,TGCGCCAGCAGCCAAGATCTCTCTTTAGGGACATCGCCCTACGAGCAGTACTTC,CASSQDLSLGTSPYEQYF
.,TRBJ2-5,.,TRBV20-1,TGCAGAGCGGACAGTCCTAAGACCCAGTACTTC,CRADSPKTQYF
.,TRBJ1-1,TRBD1,TRBV7-3,TGTGCCAGCAGCCCGGGACAGGGGGACACTGAAGCTTTCTTT,CASSPGQGDTEAFF
.,TRBJ1-5,TRBD1,TRBV4-1,TGCGCCAGCAGCCAAGACGGGACAGGGACCGTAATTGATCAGCCCCAGCATTTT,CASSQDGTGTVIDQPQHF
.,TRBJ2-1,TRBD1,TRBV29-1,TGCAGCGTTGAAGACTGGGACAGGACCTACAATGAGCAGTTCTTC,CSVEDWDRTYNEQFF